The source of this T cell receptor beta chain is a study of blood T cell repertoires in COVID-19. Study context: The United States, Italy and Spain provided the acute and convalescent COVID-19 samples.

Original analysis: Cell counts per sample came from amplifying reference gene primers. Only in-frame clones appear in the TCRdb table, and some are missing; sequencing was by immunoSEQ multiplex PCR. D and trimming were read from the DNA, whereas the V and J calls and clone size are those reported in that table. The sample contains approximately 150,000 clones, around 81% of which appear only once. This clone was observed a handful of times. CDR1 is GTSNPN and CDR2 is SVGIG in the germline V gene (reference sequence). The V segment lost 1 base and the J segment 1 base; nucleotides outside the gene matches: 9. The CDR3 has 19 residues.

The chain carries TRBV30 and TRBJ2-1; 14 bases map to TRBD2. The TCR sequence derives from a woman in her thirties or forties who had recovered from COVID-19. The material sequenced was PBMCs or T cells enriched from blood (not recorded which). In DNA, the CDR3 is TGTGCCTGGAGTGAAGTAGGACTAGCGGGGGGATCGTCCTACAATGAGCAGTTCTTC. It specifies CAWSEVGLAGGSSYNEQFF.